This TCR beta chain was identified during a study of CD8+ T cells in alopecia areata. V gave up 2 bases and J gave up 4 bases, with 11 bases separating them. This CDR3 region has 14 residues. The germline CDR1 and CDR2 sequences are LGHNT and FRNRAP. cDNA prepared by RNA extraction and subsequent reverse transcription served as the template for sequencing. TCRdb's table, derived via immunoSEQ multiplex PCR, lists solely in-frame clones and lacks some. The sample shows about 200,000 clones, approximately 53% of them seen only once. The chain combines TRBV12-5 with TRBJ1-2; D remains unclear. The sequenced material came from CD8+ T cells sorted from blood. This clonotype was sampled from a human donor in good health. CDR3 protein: CASGLYEGFYGYTF. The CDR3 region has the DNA TGTGCTAGTGGTTTGTATGAGGGCTTCTATGGCTACACCTTC.